What follows are 10 T cell receptor beta chains derived from one specimen sequenced in a study of blood T cell repertoires in COVID-19. Repertoires were generated with immunoSEQ multiplex PCR, while TCRdb's copy carries only in-frame clones and drops some. The table has 170,000 or so clones, 80% to 90% seen once. Sequencing was carried out using peripheral blood. The receptors shown here come from a man aged 18 to 29 who had recovered from COVID-19.

V and J are TRBV19 and TRBJ1-2; D may be TRBD1 (6 bases). Germline CDR1 LNHDA, CDR2 SQIVND (reference sequence). Trimming took off 5 bases at V and 2 bases at J, with 15 bases between the two ends. CDR3 length: 15 residues. The CDR3 DNA reads as TGTGCCAGTAGTGACCCCGGGACAACAAACTATGGCTACACCTTC. Protein product: CASSDPGTTNYGYTF. Looking up the rest from reference TRBV19 and TRBJ1-2 gives the full variable domain: DGGITQSPKYLFRKEGQNVTLSCEQNLNHDAMYWYRQDPGQGLRLIYYSQIVNDFQKGDIAEGYSVSREKKESFPLTVTSAQKNPTAFYLCASSDPGTTNYGYTFGSGTRLTVV.

This clone has just one count. The chain carries TRBV29-1 and TRBJ2-7, with D possibly matching TRBD2 (5 bases). CDR3 length: 13 amino acids. CDR1 SQVTM and CDR2 ANQGSEA come from the germline V gene. V lost 5 bases and J lost 0, with 11 bases in between. The CDR3 nucleotides are TGCAGCGTTAGCGGCGATAGCTCCTACGAGCAGTACTTC. Its protein is CSVSGDSSYEQYF.

This clone was counted a single time. This chain connects TRBV27 to TRBJ1-1; D gene unclear. V was pared by 0 bases and J by 4 bases, with 12 bases between. CDR3 length equals 15 residues. Per the germline V gene, CDR1 is MNHEY and CDR2 is SMNVEV (reference sequence). CDR3 DNA sequence: TGTGCCAGCAGTTTATCGGGGAGCTGGGGCACTGAAGCTTTCTTT. Translation: CASSLSGSWGTEAFF.

The gene calls are TRBV13 and TRBJ1-1; D is uncertain. The germline CDR1 and CDR2 sequences are PRHDT and FYEKMQ (reference sequence). The CDR3 is 17 amino acids. The germline V and J ends were trimmed by 1 base and 2 bases, with 17 bases remaining between them. CDR3 in amino acids: CASSLDTHPGSNTEAFF. In DNA form, the CDR3 reads TGTGCCAGCAGCTTAGATACACACCCGGGATCTAACACTGAAGCTTTCTTT.

The V call is TRBV6-5, the J call TRBJ2-7, with 10 bases lining up with TRBD1. Germline V gene lookup returns CDR1 MNHEY and CDR2 SVGAGI. This CDR3 spans 15 amino acids. The V segment lost 7 bases and the J segment 4 bases; nucleotides outside the gene matches: 10. As DNA, the CDR3 is TGTGCCAGCAAGAAGAGCCGGGACAGGGGTTACGAGCAGTACTTC. Translation gives CASKKSRDRGYEQYF.

V usage is TRBV7-2 and J usage is TRBJ2-3; 8 bases match TRBD1. CDR1 is SGHTA and CDR2 is FQGNSA in the germline V gene. Trimming took 4 bases from V and 2 from J; bases not matched to a gene: 5. The CDR3 totals 15 residues. The CDR3 nucleotides are TGTGCCAGCAGCTCAGACAGGGGTTCCACAGATACGCAGTATTTT. Translated: CASSSDRGSTDTQYF.

This clone has just one count. This chain uses TRBV27 with TRBJ2-1; D possibly corresponds to TRBD2 (6 bases). V dropped 7 bases and J dropped 0 bases, with 10 bases sitting between them. The CDR3 runs to 14 residues. CDR1 is MNHEY and CDR2 is SMNVEV in the germline V gene (reference sequence). CDR3 sequence reads: CASKSGVSYNEQFF. The CDR3, as DNA: TGTGCCAGCAAGTCGGGAGTCTCCTACAATGAGCAGTTCTTC.

In this sample, this clone turned up once. The chain combines TRBV19 with TRBJ2-1; D is possibly TRBD2 (5 bases). With 10 bases removed from V and 3 bases from J, the gap between germline ends came to 19 bases. CDR1 is LNHDA, CDR2 SQIVND, per germline (reference sequence). CDR3 length: 15 amino acids. The CDR3 sequence: CATRLAGGGYNEQFF. CDR3 nucleotide sequence: TGTGCCACCCGCCTGGCGGGCGGAGGCTACAATGAGCAGTTCTTC.

The rearrangement uses TRBV7-2 and TRBJ1-3; 7 nucleotides align to TRBD1. V was clipped by 2 bases and J by 4 bases; unmatched bases: 5. The V gene's germline CDR1 is SGHTA and CDR2 FQGNSA. CDR3 length equals 15 residues. For the CDR3, the DNA is TGTGCCAGCAGCTTAACCACAGGGGACGGAAACACCATATATTTT. Amino acids: CASSLTTGDGNTIYF.

V gene TRBV5-1 combines with J gene TRBJ2-7; 10 bases line up with TRBD2. Trimming took 6 bases from V and 6 from J; bases not matched to a gene: 9. CDR3 size: 14 residues. Germline V gene sequence: CDR1 SGHRS, CDR2 YFSETQ. The CDR3 DNA sequence: TGCGCCAGCACCGAAACTAGCGGGATAGGCGAGCAGTACTTC. Its protein is CASTETSGIGEQYF.